The subject of this entry is one T cell receptor beta chain. The entry originates in a study of cytomegalovirus exposure and HLA in healthy donors. A multiplex PCR was run with 60 Vbeta primers and 13 Jbeta primers. The method was immunoSEQ multiplex PCR; TCRdb's version includes in-frame clones alone and lacks a portion of them. The table has fewer than 95,000 clones, roughly two thirds seen once. The CDR3 covers 15 residues. Deletions cut 2 bases from V and 2 bases from J, with 12 bases between. Germline CDR1 SGHDT, CDR2 YYEEEE. This sequence joins TRBV5-6 and TRBJ2-3; D possibly corresponds to TRBD2 (5 bases). This receptor was identified in a woman in her twenties or thirties in good health and CMV-seronegative. The specimen sequenced was PBMCs. CDR3: CASSFSMEATDTQYF. For the CDR3, the DNA is TGTGCCAGCAGCTTTAGTATGGAGGCCACAGATACGCAGTATTTT.